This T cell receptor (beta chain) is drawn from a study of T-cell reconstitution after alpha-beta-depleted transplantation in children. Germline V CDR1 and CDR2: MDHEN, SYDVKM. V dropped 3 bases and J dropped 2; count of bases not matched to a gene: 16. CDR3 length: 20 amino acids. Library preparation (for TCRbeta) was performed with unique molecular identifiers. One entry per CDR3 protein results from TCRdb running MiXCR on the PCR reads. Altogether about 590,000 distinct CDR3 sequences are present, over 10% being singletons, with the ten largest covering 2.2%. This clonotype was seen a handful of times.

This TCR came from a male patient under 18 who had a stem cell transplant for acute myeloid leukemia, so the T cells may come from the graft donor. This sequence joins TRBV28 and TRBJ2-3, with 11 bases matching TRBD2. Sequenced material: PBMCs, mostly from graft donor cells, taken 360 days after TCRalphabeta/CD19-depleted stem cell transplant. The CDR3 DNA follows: TGTGCCAGCAGTTTGAAGACTAGCGGGATTCGGAAGACGATCACAGATACGCAGTATTTT. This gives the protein CASSLKTSGIRKTITDTQYF. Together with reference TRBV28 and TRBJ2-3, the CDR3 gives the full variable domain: DVKVTQSSRYLVKRTGEKVFLECVQDMDHENMFWYRQDPGLGLRLIYFSYDVKMKEKGDIPEGYSVSREKKERFSLILESASTNQTSMYLCASSLKTSGIRKTITDTQYFGPGTRLTVL.